These 14 T cell receptor beta chains were sequenced from one sample in a study of blood T cells in healthy people across ages (dated by TCRdb to between 2015 and 2016). The library was generated by 5' RACE. Sequencing was carried out with an Illumina HiSeq 2500. The second PCR ran for roughly 7 to 12 cycles and used a J-beta primer mix along with a sample-barcoded 5' primer. In-frame beta chains were kept once TCRdb had trimmed the public reads at Q25 with fastp and called clones with MiXCR. Every entry covers one CDR3 protein and lists the most common genes and DNA from its rows. In all, the sample holds about 970,000 distinct CDR3 sequences, and approximately 50% of those were seen once. The ten largest clones take up about 21% of the sample. The sequenced sample consisted of blood. Receptor source: a woman aged 55 to 70 in good health.

In this sample, this clonotype turned up a few times. V and J are TRBV24-1 and TRBJ2-3; D unclear. Trimming removed 3 bases at V and 4 bases at J, with 10 bases between. The CDR3 totals 14 residues. Germline lookup yields CDR1 KGHDR and CDR2 SFDVKD. The DNA for the CDR3 is TGTGCCACCAGTGATCAAGCCCGAGCAGATACGCAGTATTTT. Translated, it gives CATSDQARADTQYF.

V gene TRBV4-3 combines with J gene TRBJ2-1; D gene uncertain. Germline CDR1 reads LGHNA; CDR2 reads YSLEER. The V and J ends lost 0 bases and 5 bases respectively, with 11 bases between them. The CDR3 contains 15 residues. The CDR3 loop reads CASSQEGQFNNEQFF. Written as DNA, the CDR3 is TGCGCCAGCAGCCAAGAAGGGCAATTTAACAATGAGCAGTTCTTC.

The rearrangement joins TRBV7-8 to TRBJ2-1; D gene unclear. The CDR3 is 13 amino acids. The V end was cut by 5 bases, the J end by 9 bases, with 14 bases between. Per germline, CDR1 SGHVS and CDR2 FQNEAQ. The CDR3 DNA sequence: TGTGCCAGCAGCAGACTCGCGCAGGTTGAGCAGTTCTTC. Translation: CASSRLAQVEQFF. Variable domain in full (rest from reference TRBV7-8 and TRBJ2-1): GAGVSQSPRYKVAKRGQDVALRCDPISGHVSLFWYQQALGQGPEFLTYFQNEAQLDKSGLPSDRFFAERPEGSVSTLKIQRTQQEDSAVYLCASSRLAQVEQFFGPGTRLTVL.

This clonotype was detected once. The chain employs TRBV7-8 and TRBJ2-7, with TRBD2 matching 14 bases. The CDR3 loop spans 17 amino acids. Germline V gives CDR1 SGHVS, CDR2 FQNEAQ. V was pared by 0 bases and J by 3 bases, with 4 bases of the junction left unmatched. The CDR3 loop reads CASSLATGTSGSYEQYF. The CDR3 nucleotides read TGTGCCAGCAGCTTAGCGACTGGGACTAGCGGGAGCTACGAGCAGTACTTC.

The rearrangement links TRBV5-6 to TRBJ2-5; 10 nucleotides match TRBD1. CDR3 size: 15 residues. In germline, CDR1 is SGHDT, CDR2 YYEEEE. The junction had 4 bases not matched to a gene; V was cut back by 2 bases and J by 3 bases. CDR3 sequence: CASSFGTGAEETQYF. The CDR3 DNA follows: TGTGCCAGCAGCTTCGGGACAGGGGCCGAAGAGACCCAGTACTTC.

There are a few counts of this clonotype. The chain combines TRBV7-2 with TRBJ1-5; D may be TRBD1 (5 bases). V shed 5 bases and J shed 7 bases, with 12 bases lying between them. CDR1 and CDR2 from the germline V gene are SGHTA and FQGNSA. CDR3 length: 13 residues. The CDR3: CASSPGTRQPQHF. CDR3 DNA: TGTGCCAGCAGCCCAGGGACGCGACAGCCCCAGCATTTT.

This chain uses TRBV28 with TRBJ2-7; unclear D gene. Trimming took 6 bases from V and 5 from J, leaving 11 bases between them. The CDR3 consists of 12 residues. Germline CDR1 is MDHEN and CDR2 is SYDVKM. The CDR3 nucleotides are TGTGCCAGCAGCTCCAGCTTCAACGAGCAGTACTTC. This encodes CASSSSFNEQYF.

This clonotype was detected only a few times. This chain links TRBV6-6 with TRBJ2-1; no reliable D call. Germline CDR1 reads MNHNY; CDR2 reads SVGAGI (reference sequence). V was shortened by 2 bases and J by 11 bases, with 10 bases between the two germline ends. The CDR3 runs 12 residues. The CDR3 reads CASSYLPGKQFF. The CDR3 DNA reads TGTGCCAGCAGTTACCTCCCAGGAAAGCAGTTCTTC.

A single count supports this clonotype. This chain connects TRBV12-3 or TRBV12-4 to TRBJ1-1; D ambiguous. The CDR3 consists of 11 residues. Trimming took 7 bases from V and 8 from J, leaving 11 bases between them. In nucleotides, the CDR3 is TGTGCCAGCACCCCGGGGAGAGAAGCTTTCTTT. It translates to CASTPGREAFF.

J is TRBJ1-2 and V is TRBV10-3, with TRBD1 matching 7 bases. The CDR3 loop spans 8 amino acids. The V gene end was trimmed by 8 bases and the J gene end by 12 bases; junction bases not matched to a gene: 0. Germline CDR1 is ENHRY and CDR2 is SYGVKD. CDR3 sequence (DNA): TGTGCCATCGGACAGGACACCTTC. The encoded protein is CAIGQDTF.

This clonotype was recorded once. The chain uses TRBV2 and TRBJ2-2; D call uncertain. V lost 5 bases to trimming and J lost 6 bases, with 10 bases between them. CDR1 SNHLY and CDR2 FYNNEI come from the germline V gene. The CDR3 contains 13 residues. CDR3 loop: CASSLINSGELFF. In DNA, the CDR3 is TGTGCCAGCAGTCTTATAAATTCCGGGGAGCTGTTTTTT.

The chain recombines TRBV2 with TRBJ2-1, with 10 nucleotides matching TRBD2. Unmatched junction bases numbered 6, after V lost 6 bases and J lost 7 bases. CDR3 length: 14 amino acids. CDR1 is SNHLY and CDR2 is FYNNEI in the germline V gene. CDR3 coding DNA: TGTGCCAGCAGAGCGGGAGGGTATAGTAATGAGCAGTTCTTC. Amino acid sequence: CASRAGGYSNEQFF.

The rearrangement joins TRBV4-2 to TRBJ2-1, with 9 bases matching TRBD1. V was pared by 1 base and J by 6 bases, with 7 bases of the junction left unmatched. Per the germline V gene, CDR1 is LGHNA and CDR2 is YNFKEQ. The CDR3 runs 16 residues. The CDR3 loop reads CASSQVSGQGFNEQFF. The CDR3 DNA reads as TGTGCCAGCAGCCAAGTTTCGGGACAGGGTTTCAATGAGCAGTTCTTC.

The rearrangement links TRBV2 to TRBJ2-6; either TRBD1 or TRBD2 may supply D (5 bases each). V was pared by 1 base and J by 1 base, with 5 bases between. This CDR3 region has 15 residues. The germline V gene has CDR1 SNHLY and CDR2 FYNNEI. The CDR3 DNA reads as TGTGCCAGCAGTGAAGGGGGGTCTGGGGCCAACGTCCTGACTTTC. Encoded protein: CASSEGGSGANVLTF.